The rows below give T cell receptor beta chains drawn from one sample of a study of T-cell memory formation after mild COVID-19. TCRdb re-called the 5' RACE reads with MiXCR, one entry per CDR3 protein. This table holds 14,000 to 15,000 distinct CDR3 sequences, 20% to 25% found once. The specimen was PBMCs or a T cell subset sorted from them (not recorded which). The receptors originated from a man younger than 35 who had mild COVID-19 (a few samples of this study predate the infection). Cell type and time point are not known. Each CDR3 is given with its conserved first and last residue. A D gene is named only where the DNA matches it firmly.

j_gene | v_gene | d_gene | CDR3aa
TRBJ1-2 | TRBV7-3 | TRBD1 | CASSSQTGQGYTF
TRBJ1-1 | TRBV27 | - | CASRTQSSAFF
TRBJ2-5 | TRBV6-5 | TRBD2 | CASQGGGEETQYF
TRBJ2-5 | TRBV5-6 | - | CASSSTLDQETQYF
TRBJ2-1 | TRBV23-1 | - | CASSSGTFRGRCWLYGAYNEQFF
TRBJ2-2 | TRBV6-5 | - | CASNPGTGAGELFF
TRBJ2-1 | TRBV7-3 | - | CASSSQGGNGQFF
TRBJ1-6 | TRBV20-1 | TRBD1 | CSAQDRGPYNSPLHF
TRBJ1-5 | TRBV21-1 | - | CASRRGTGGERSQPQHF
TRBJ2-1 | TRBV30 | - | CAWSWVNEQFF
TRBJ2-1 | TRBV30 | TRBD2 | CAWSDPMTGGPYEQFF
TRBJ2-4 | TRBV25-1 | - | CASRATGSIQYF
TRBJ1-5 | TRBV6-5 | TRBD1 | CASRRQGQPQHF
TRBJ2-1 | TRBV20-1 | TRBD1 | CSARSETGTFGDEQFF
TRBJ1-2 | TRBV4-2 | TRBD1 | CASSQDLPGQVNYGYTF
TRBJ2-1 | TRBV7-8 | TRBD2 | CASSLAASGGYNEQFF
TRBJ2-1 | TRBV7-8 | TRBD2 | CASSLEVAGVSSYNEQFF
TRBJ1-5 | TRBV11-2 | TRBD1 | CASSSTYRGRNQPQHF
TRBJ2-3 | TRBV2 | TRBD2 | CASSVSGVTDTQYF
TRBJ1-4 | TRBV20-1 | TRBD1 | CSANRGYGEKLFF
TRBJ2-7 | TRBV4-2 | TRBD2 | CASSPLAGGPGEQYF
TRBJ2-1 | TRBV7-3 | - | CASSGGGYNEQFF
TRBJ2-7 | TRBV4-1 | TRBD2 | CASSQGLAGGSEQYF
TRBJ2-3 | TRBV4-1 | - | CASSHPPRGLDTQYF
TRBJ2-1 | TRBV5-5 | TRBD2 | CASSLRLAGFSSYNEQFF
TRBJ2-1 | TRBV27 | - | CASSPYPSRAYNEQFF
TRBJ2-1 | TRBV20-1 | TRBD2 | CSATEASGPVSQFF
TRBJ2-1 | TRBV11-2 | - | CASSVKLAHEQFF
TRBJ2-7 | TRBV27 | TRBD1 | CASSCRDRDQYF
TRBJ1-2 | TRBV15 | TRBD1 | CATSGAIGTAYGYTF
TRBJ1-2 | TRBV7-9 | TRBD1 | CASSLAGGHGYTF
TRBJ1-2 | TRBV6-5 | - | CASSYDGELGGYTF
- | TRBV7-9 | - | CASSSRRGNGNEQFF
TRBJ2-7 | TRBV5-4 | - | CASSQSGWGVTYEQYF
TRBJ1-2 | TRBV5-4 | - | CASSLGGTLPARYTF
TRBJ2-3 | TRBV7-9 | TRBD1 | CASSFAGGGDTQYF
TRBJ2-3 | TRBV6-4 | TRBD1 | CASSPGQATDTQYF
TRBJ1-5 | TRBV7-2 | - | CASSVPHQPQHF
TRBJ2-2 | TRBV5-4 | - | CASSTPVVNTGELFF
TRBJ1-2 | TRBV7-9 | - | CASSWRGGLGLYGYTF
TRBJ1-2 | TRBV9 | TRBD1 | CASSLRQGGFDGYTF
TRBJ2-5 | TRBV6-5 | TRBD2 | CASRTGLNDQETQYF
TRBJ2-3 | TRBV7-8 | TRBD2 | CASSFIPQRGVWDTQYF
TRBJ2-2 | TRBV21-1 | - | CASPFAKNTGELFF
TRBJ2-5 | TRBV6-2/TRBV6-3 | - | CATMWWGGETQYF
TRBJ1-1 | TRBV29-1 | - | CSVVLMNTEAFF
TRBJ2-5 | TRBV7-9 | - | CASSWGPGGETQYF
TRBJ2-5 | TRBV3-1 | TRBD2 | CASSLRGLAGGTQETQYF
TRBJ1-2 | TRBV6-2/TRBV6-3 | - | CASSYAGPTYGYTF
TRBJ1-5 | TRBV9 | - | CASSPRGMDQPQHF
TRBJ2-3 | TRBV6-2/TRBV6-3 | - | CASSYPNGDTQYF
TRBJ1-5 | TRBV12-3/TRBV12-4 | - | CASSLGARNQPQHF
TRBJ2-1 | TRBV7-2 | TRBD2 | CASSLVLAGGTGNEQFF
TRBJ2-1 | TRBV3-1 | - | CASSQGEAGNEQFF
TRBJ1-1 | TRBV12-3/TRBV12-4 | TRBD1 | CASSPRTGWETEAFF
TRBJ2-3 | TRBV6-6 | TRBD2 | CACRLADTDTQYF
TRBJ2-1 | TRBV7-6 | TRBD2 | CASSLLGLAGGPSYNEQFF
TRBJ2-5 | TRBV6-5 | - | CASSYGAGLETQYF